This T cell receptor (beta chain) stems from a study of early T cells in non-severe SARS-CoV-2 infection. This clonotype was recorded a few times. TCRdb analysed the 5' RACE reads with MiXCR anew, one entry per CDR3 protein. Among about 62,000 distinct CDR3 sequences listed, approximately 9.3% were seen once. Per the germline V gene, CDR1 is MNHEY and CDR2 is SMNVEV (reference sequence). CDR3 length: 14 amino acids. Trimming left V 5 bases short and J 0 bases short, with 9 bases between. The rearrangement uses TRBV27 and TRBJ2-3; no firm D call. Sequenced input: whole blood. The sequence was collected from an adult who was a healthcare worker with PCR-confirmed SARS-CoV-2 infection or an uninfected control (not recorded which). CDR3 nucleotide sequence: TGTGCCAGCAGTATCACCACGAGCACAGATACGCAGTATTTT. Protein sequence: CASSITTSTDTQYF.